This TCR beta chain appears in the sequencing data of a study of Ad26.COV2.S vaccination and SARS-CoV-2 variants. Study-level information: The authors gave Ad26.COV2.S intramuscularly, either once or twice 56 days apart. Study findings and constraints: For non-spike TCRs, breadth in vaccine recipients resembled that in placebo recipients. Spike-specific TCR breadth was greater after Ad26.COV2.S than placebo.

Noted treatment: some 20 received Ad26.COV2.S at low or high dose, single or two shots; five or six received placebo; per-sample allocation not given. Material that was analyzed had been drawn on day 63 after the first vaccine or placebo injection. From germline, CDR1 is MDHEN and CDR2 SYDVKM. The CDR3 covers 14 residues. V lost 3 bases and J lost 1, with 9 bases in between. Concerning this clone itself: Its antigen is unidentified.

Clones were read by immunoSEQ multiplex PCR, and TCRdb kept only the in-frame ones, dropping some. The sample lists around 450,000 clones, approximately 92% occurring once. The source was peripheral blood, collected in a trial of Ad26.COV2.S vaccine versus placebo. This rearrangement joins TRBV28 to TRBJ1-1; no clear D gene. The TCR originated in a person aged 18-60 years who received the Ad26.COV2.S COVID-19 vaccine or a placebo. The CDR3 region has the DNA TGTGCCAGCAGTTTGGGCGGAGGGAACACTGAAGCTTTCTTT. It encodes CASSLGGGNTEAFF. Full variable domain (missing parts from reference TRBV28 and TRBJ1-1): DVKVTQSSRYLVKRTGEKVFLECVQDMDHENMFWYRQDPGLGLRLIYFSYDVKMKEKGDIPEGYSVSREKKERFSLILESASTNQTSMYLCASSLGGGNTEAFFGQGTRLTVV.